Shown below are 28 T cell receptor beta chains from a single sample sequenced in a study of spatial heterogeneity in lung cancer. Study-level results: Counts that tracked tumor mutation counts were those of expanded intratumoral alpha and beta TCRs.

No antigens are known for them. The time point was: sample taken at primary tumor resection. TCRdb re-derived calls from the 5' RACE reads in MiXCR, one entry per CDR3 protein. The table has approximately 25,000 distinct CDR3 sequences, under 9% seen once; the top ten hold roughly 8%. This specimen was lung tumor tissue, taken at surgery. The source is a male donor with early-stage non-small cell lung cancer.

Details on this clonotype: A much larger clonotype is one base distant, so this may be a read error. The conserved phenylalanine or tryptophan is not found at the CDR3 terminus, so this likely reflects a read error. The chain is built from TRBV28 and TRBJ1-2; D perhaps matches TRBD1 (5 bases). CDR3 length equals 13 residues. With 5 bases removed from V and 5 bases from J, the gap between germline ends came to 12 bases. CDR1 is MDHEN and CDR2 is SYDVKM in the germline V gene. The CDR3 DNA is TGTGCCAGCAGTCGAGCCAGGGCTTATGGCTACACCCTC. Amino acids: CASSRARAYGYTL.

In the case of this clonotype: With a much larger clone just one base away, this may be a read error. The chain uses TRBV11-2 and TRBJ2-3; D is undetermined. The germline CDR1 and CDR2 sequences are SGHAT and FQNNGV. This CDR3 comprises 17 residues. Written as DNA, the CDR3 is TGTGCCAGCGGCTTAAGTCCCCCCCCAGCGCCCACAGATACGCAGTATTTT. Protein sequence: CASGLSPPPAPTDTQYF.

This clonotype showed up many times. The J gene is TRBJ2-1, the V gene TRBV5-6, with D hard to call. Germline V gene data show CDR1 as SGHDT and CDR2 as YYEEEE. The CDR3 runs to 15 residues. Between the trimmed V and J ends, which lost 0 bases and 5 bases, there was a span of 12 bases. CDR3 sequence: CASSLAGRVDNEQFF. The CDR3 DNA follows: TGTGCCAGCAGCTTGGCAGGACGGGTAGACAATGAGCAGTTCTTC.

The chain employs TRBV7-3 and TRBJ1-1; TRBD1 agrees at 7 bases. V shed 5 bases, J shed 0 bases, and the junction held 6 bases outside the gene matches. The CDR3 sequence is 15 residues long. Germline loops: CDR1 SGHTA, CDR2 FQGTGA. For the CDR3, the DNA is TGTGCCAGCAGCCTTGAAGGGGGCCTGAACACTGAAGCTTTCTTT. Translation: CASSLEGGLNTEAFF.

The table lists this clonotype with a few counts. The gene calls are TRBV7-9 and TRBJ1-5; 8 positions agree with TRBD1. Germline loops: CDR1 SEHNR, CDR2 FQNEAQ (reference sequence). CDR3 length: 14 residues. The ends lost 6 bases at V and 5 bases at J; junction bases unmatched: 6. DNA for the CDR3: TGTGCCAGCAGGAATTCAGGGGGCGATCAGCCCCAGCATTTT. Amino acid sequence: CASRNSGGDQPQHF.

V and J are TRBV12-3 or TRBV12-4 and TRBJ1-2, with TRBD1 matching 10 bases. The CDR3 has 15 residues. V shed 7 bases and J 2 bases; nucleotides not matched to a gene: 7. The CDR3 DNA reads TGTGCCAGCACCTCCGCGGACAGGGGGAACTATGGCTACACCTTC. It translates to CASTSADRGNYGYTF.

The table lists this clonotype with a few counts. V is TRBV7-9 and J is TRBJ1-6; no definite D call. The germline gives CDR1 SEHNR, CDR2 FQNEAQ (reference sequence). This CDR3 is 14 amino acids long. V dropped 3 bases and J dropped 13 bases, with 16 bases sitting between them. CDR3 region: CASSFAADTSPLHF. The CDR3 bases are TGTGCCAGCAGCTTCGCGGCAGACACCTCGCCCCTCCACTTT.

This clonotype has only a few counts. The chain recombines TRBV28 with TRBJ2-1; D perhaps matches TRBD1 (5 bases). The CDR3 has 14 residues. In germline, CDR1 is MDHEN, CDR2 SYDVKM. V was shortened by 6 bases and J by 7 bases, with 16 bases between the two germline ends. The CDR3: CASRWGVRANEQFF. The CDR3 region has the DNA TGTGCCAGCAGGTGGGGTGTCAGGGCGAATGAGCAGTTCTTC. Based on the CDR3 plus reference TRBV28 and TRBJ2-1, the full variable domain is DVKVTQSSRYLVKRTGEKVFLECVQDMDHENMFWYRQDPGLGLRLIYFSYDVKMKEKGDIPEGYSVSREKKERFSLILESASTNQTSMYLCASRWGVRANEQFFGPGTRLTVL.

V is TRBV24-1 and J is TRBJ2-1; either TRBD1 or TRBD2 may fit D (5 bases each). Germline V lookup: CDR1 KGHDR, CDR2 SFDVKD. The CDR3 has 15 residues. V lost 0 bases and J 9 bases, leaving 14 bases between the germline ends. The DNA for the CDR3 is TGTGCCACCAGTGATTTGCGGTCGGCTGGGACTGAGCAGTTCTTC. Translated, it gives CATSDLRSAGTEQFF.

This clonotype has only a few counts. This rearrangement joins TRBV6-5 to TRBJ1-4; no reliable D call. CDR1 is MNHEY, CDR2 SVGAGI, per germline. V was trimmed by 4 bases and J by 5 bases, leaving 17 bases between them. This CDR3 contains 16 residues. CDR3 sequence reads: CASSFGPPRTNEKLFF. The CDR3 bases are TGTGCCAGCAGTTTCGGGCCTCCTAGGACGAATGAAAAACTGTTTTTT.

The chain is built from TRBV20-1 and TRBJ2-2; 7 bases align to TRBD2. This CDR3 is built from 14 residues. Per the germline V gene, CDR1 is DFQATT and CDR2 is SNEGSKA (reference sequence). This chain's CDR3 is CREGLFANTGELFF. In nucleotides, the CDR3 is TGCAGGGAGGGACTATTCGCGAACACCGGGGAGCTGTTTTTT.

This clonotype was observed at least ten times. The chain has TRBV6-5 and TRBJ2-7, with 11 bases aligning to TRBD2. The CDR3 runs 15 residues. The V and J ends lost 7 bases and 3 bases, in that order; junction bases with no gene match: 8. The germline CDR1 and CDR2 sequences are MNHEY and SVGAGI. CDR3 protein: CASKTSGTSGYEQYF. CDR3 sequence (DNA): TGTGCCAGCAAGACCTCCGGGACTAGCGGCTACGAGCAGTACTTC.

Many counts were recorded for this clonotype. The V gene is TRBV20-1, the J gene TRBJ2-7, with a weak D call TRBD1 (5 bases). The V end lost 6 bases, the J end lost 0 bases, and 12 bases lay between the germline ends. The CDR3 extends over 13 amino acids. The germline CDR1 and CDR2 sequences are DFQATT and SNEGSKA (reference sequence). CDR3 region: CSAQGRSSYEQYF. Written as DNA, the CDR3 is TGCAGTGCCCAGGGCAGGAGCTCCTACGAGCAGTACTTC.

This clonotype was observed many times. The chain carries TRBV23-1 and TRBJ2-5, with a tentative D call TRBD2 (6 bases). TRBV23-1 is placed among ORFs of uncertain function. The CDR3 spans 15 residues. V was cut by 1 base and J by 1 base, with 10 bases left in between. The CDR3 reads CASSQWLGGQETQYF. In DNA, the CDR3 is TGCGCCAGCAGTCAATGGCTGGGGGGCCAAGAGACCCAGTACTTC.

At least ten counts were recorded for this clonotype. J is TRBJ1-6 and V is TRBV28; no clear D. Trimming took 6 bases from V and 2 from J, leaving 8 bases between them. The CDR3 covers 14 residues. The germline gives CDR1 MDHEN, CDR2 SYDVKM. CDR3 DNA: TGTGCCAGCAGATACACAGCCTATAATTCACCCCTCCACTTT. Translating it yields CASRYTAYNSPLHF.

In regard to this clonotype: This may stem from a read error, because a much larger clone lies one nucleotide away. The chain couples TRBV28 to TRBJ1-1; D is unresolved. Germline loops: CDR1 MDHEN, CDR2 SYDVKM. The CDR3 sequence is 14 residues long. CDR3 sequence reads: CAGSFYGSGTEAFF. CDR3 in DNA: TGTGCCGGCAGTTTTTACGGTTCGGGCACTGAAGCTTTCTTT.

This clonotype was observed once. A much bigger clone sits one base away, suggesting this may be a read error. DNA of the CDR3: TGTGCCACACGGGACAACGGAGAGATCCAGTACTTC. This translates into CATRDNGEIQYF. This rearrangement joins TRBV7-2 to TRBJ2-5; weak D call: TRBD1 (6 bases). The CDR3 sequence is 12 residues long. Germline CDR1 reads SGHTA; CDR2 reads FQGNSA.

This rearrangement joins TRBV24-1 to TRBJ1-4, with D unclear. CDR3 length equals 11 residues. Between the trimmed V and J ends, which lost 9 bases and 7 bases, there was a span of 8 bases. Germline CDR1 reads KGHDR; CDR2 reads SFDVKD. CDR3 coding DNA: TGTGCCACCGGAGACGGTGAAAAACTGTTTTTT. Its translation: CATGDGEKLFF.

This clonotype showed up many times. This chain uses TRBV11-1 with TRBJ2-3, with D perhaps TRBD2 (6 bases). This CDR3 contains 15 residues. The germline gives CDR1 SGHAT, CDR2 FQDESV (reference sequence). The ends were cut back, 1 base at V and 7 bases at J, with 15 bases in the middle. The CDR3 protein is CASSLGRDVVYTQYF. The CDR3 nucleotides read TGTGCCAGCAGCTTAGGGCGGGACGTTGTTTATACGCAGTATTTT.

This clonotype was detected many times. The rearrangement joins TRBV12-3 or TRBV12-4 to TRBJ2-7; D may match TRBD1 or TRBD2 (5 bases each). Trimming removed 6 bases from V and 7 bases from J, with 16 bases in between. The CDR3 length is 13 residues. Here the CDR3 DNA reads TGTGCCAGCAGCGTCGCCCAGGGCGGGGAGCAGTACTTC. Encoded protein: CASSVAQGGEQYF.

The table lists this clonotype with many counts. The chain joins TRBV6-6 to TRBJ1-2, with D hard to call. The germline CDR1 and CDR2 sequences are MNHNY and SVGAGI (reference sequence). V was shortened by 9 bases and J by 3 bases, with 17 bases between the two germline ends. The CDR3 sequence is 14 residues long. CDR3 amino acids: CASGPTRRDYGYTF. The CDR3, as DNA: TGTGCCAGTGGGCCTACGCGGCGAGACTATGGCTACACCTTC.

This clonotype came up many times. J is TRBJ1-1 and V is TRBV4-2, with 8 nucleotides matching TRBD1. Trimming took 6 bases from V and 5 from J; bases not matched to a gene: 17. The CDR3 has 17 amino acids. The germline V gene encodes CDR1 LGHNA and CDR2 YNFKEQ. Here the CDR3 DNA reads TGTGCCAGCAGAGTTACACAGGGGGTAGAAAGAAGGACTGAAGCTTTCTTT. This gives the protein CASRVTQGVERRTEAFF.

There are many counts of this clonotype. The chain combines TRBV5-1 with TRBJ2-7; 9 bases are a match to TRBD1. Germline CDR1 SGHRS, CDR2 YFSETQ. The V and J ends lost 4 bases and 6 bases, in that order; junction bases with no gene match: 11. The CDR3 consists of 15 residues. The CDR3 loop is CASSTPGQGAGEQYF. The CDR3 DNA reads as TGCGCCAGCAGCACGCCGGGACAGGGCGCCGGCGAGCAGTACTTC.

Judged by abundance, this clonotype is medium-sized. Germline is not matched at one junction end, which may reflect a read error. The chain recombines TRBV28 with TRBJ2-6, with no clear D. Germline CDR1 reads MDHEN; CDR2 reads SYDVKM. CDR3 length equals 17 residues. The CDR3 sequence is CATSGSQSSSGANVLTF. The CDR3 nucleotides are TGTGCCACCAGTGGATCCCAATCCAGCTCTGGGGCCAACGTCCTGACTTTC.

This clonotype has only a few counts. This chain connects TRBV4-2 to TRBJ2-1; TRBD2 agrees at 7 bases. Trimming at V came to 0 bases and at J to 0 bases, leaving 8 bases not matched to a gene. Germline loops: CDR1 LGHNA, CDR2 YNFKEQ. The CDR3 length is 18 residues. The CDR3 loop is CASSQDGGGSSSYNEQFF. The DNA of the CDR3 is TGTGCCAGCAGCCAAGATGGGGGGGGATCGAGCTCCTACAATGAGCAGTTCTTC.

Only one count was recorded for this clonotype. V is TRBV3-1 and J is TRBJ2-3, with 9 bases matching TRBD1. In germline, CDR1 is LGHDT, CDR2 YNNKEL (reference sequence). V was clipped by 6 bases and J by 7 bases; unmatched bases: 11. CDR3 length: 15 amino acids. The CDR3 nucleotides are TGTGCCAGCAGTTATGGACAGGGGCACGAAAATACGCAGTATTTT. Translation gives CASSYGQGHENTQYF.

This clonotype was seen repeatedly, ten times or more. The chain employs TRBV20-1 and TRBJ1-2; D gene ambiguous. This CDR3 has 16 residues. CDR1 is DFQATT and CDR2 is SNEGSKA in the germline V gene (reference sequence). Deletions cut 5 bases from V and 0 bases from J, with 19 bases between. The CDR3 DNA sequence: TGCAGTGCTCACGCTGCTCACAAGAAAACTAACTATGGCTACACCTTC. Its translation: CSAHAAHKKTNYGYTF.

The rearrangement links TRBV6-6 to TRBJ2-7; possibly TRBD1 for D (5 bases). Between the trimmed V and J ends, which lost 5 bases and 4 bases, there was a span of 6 bases. Germline V gene lookup returns CDR1 MNHNY and CDR2 SVGAGI (reference sequence). The CDR3 contains 11 residues. Here the CDR3 DNA reads TGTGCCAGCAGTAAGGGGTACGAGCAGTACTTC. This sequence encodes CASSKGYEQYF.